The rows below give T cell receptor beta chains drawn from one sample of a study of T cells in localized non-small cell lung cancer. The table came from immunoSEQ multiplex PCR; TCRdb's copy has only in-frame clones and leaves some out. The sample lists 48,000 or so clones, approximately 75% seen once, with about 15% in the top ten. The sequenced sample was peripheral blood, obtained before any cancer treatment. The source of these receptors is a man aged 35-75 years with stage I squamous cell lung carcinoma. The CDR3 runs from the conserved cysteine through the conserved F or W. The order of the fields is D gene, CDR3 length, J gene, clone size, V gene, CDR3 protein, CDR3 DNA. D genes are given only for firm matches. A clone size is listed for some rows: how often the clone was seen (once, few, many), or a class if it is expanded.

NA 14 TRBJ2-3 NA TRBV6-6 CASTLVEGTDTQYF TGTGCCAGCACTCTAGTGGAGGGCACAGATACGCAGTATTTT
TRBD1 13 TRBJ2-7 NA TRBV28 CASRRTGGNEQYF TGTGCCAGCAGACGGACAGGGGGCAACGAGCAGTACTTC
NA 14 TRBJ1-3 NA TRBV9 CASSVDISGNTIYF TGTGCCAGCAGCGTAGACATCTCTGGAAACACCATATATTTT
NA 13 TRBJ2-3 few TRBV28 CASSLRGTDTQYF TGTGCCAGCAGTTTAAGAGGGACAGATACGCAGTATTTT
NA 13 TRBJ2-1 NA TRBV5-6 CASDKQTYNEQFF TGTGCCAGCGATAAGCAGACCTACAATGAGCAGTTCTTC
TRBD1 15 TRBJ2-7 NA TRBV28 CASSLWSGQGTEQYF TGTGCCAGCAGTTTATGGTCCGGACAGGGAACCGAGCAGTACTTC
NA 16 TRBJ1-1 once TRBV2 CASSERRGAGNTEAFF TGTGCCAGCAGTGAAAGGCGGGGGGCAGGGAACACTGAAGCTTTCTTT
TRBD1 16 TRBJ1-2 NA TRBV7-2 CASSEAGSTGTYGYTF TGTGCCAGCAGCGAAGCGGGCTCGACAGGGACCTATGGCTACACCTTC
NA 13 TRBJ2-5 NA TRBV27 CASSLSRYETQYF TGTGCCAGCAGTCTCAGTCGGTACGAGACCCAGTACTTC
TRBD2 18 TRBJ2-7 few TRBV6-1 CASSEAAGRLAGSYEQYF TGTGCCAGCAGTGAAGCAGCTGGGAGGCTAGCGGGCTCCTACGAGCAGTACTTC
NA 14 TRBJ2-1 NA TRBV28 CASSPWTARDEQFF TGTGCCAGCAGCCCTTGGACGGCCAGGGATGAGCAGTTCTTC
NA 11 TRBJ2-7 NA TRBV7-9 CASSYDYEQYF TGTGCCAGCAGCTACGACTACGAGCAGTACTTC
NA 14 TRBJ2-5 NA TRBV7-9 CASSLSEGRETQYF TGTGCCAGCAGCTTAAGCGAGGGCCGGGAGACCCAGTACTTC
NA 14 TRBJ2-6 NA TRBV6-4 CASKSSSGANVLTF TGTGCCAGCAAAAGTTCCTCTGGGGCCAACGTCCTGACTTTC
NA 15 TRBJ2-3 few TRBV11-2 CASSLSLVASDTQYF TGTGCCAGCAGCTTATCGCTGGTTGCGTCGGATACGCAGTATTTT
NA 14 TRBJ2-7 few TRBV2 CASNDGTLSWEQYF TGTGCCAGCAACGATGGGACTTTATCGTGGGAGCAGTACTTC
TRBD1 14 TRBJ1-6 NA TRBV6-5 CASSLNRGLGPLHF TGTGCCAGCAGTTTAAACAGGGGGCTGGGTCCCCTCCACTTT
NA 15 TRBJ2-3 once TRBV21-1 CASSSRTGSTDTQYF TGTGCCAGCAGCTCCCGGACAGGGTCGACAGATACGCAGTATTTT
NA 13 TRBJ1-2 NA TRBV27 CASSSTKSNGYTF TGTGCCAGCAGTTCAACAAAGTCTAATGGCTACACCTTC
TRBD2 19 TRBJ2-3 NA TRBV30 CAWSAAGTSGGLSTDTQYF TGTGCCTGGAGTGCTGCCGGGACTAGCGGGGGGCTGAGCACAGATACGCAGTATTTT
TRBD1 17 TRBJ2-2 NA TRBV4-3 CASSQGPRGQYTGELFF TGCGCCAGCAGCCAAGGCCCCCGGGGACAGTACACCGGGGAGCTGTTTTTT
NA 18 TRBJ2-6 NA TRBV7-3 CASSPIGTALSGANVLTF TGTGCCAGCAGCCCAATCGGGACGGCCCTCTCTGGGGCCAACGTCCTGACTTTC
NA 15 TRBJ1-2 NA TRBV11-1 CASSPAIGVNYGYTF TGTGCCAGCAGCCCAGCCATCGGAGTTAACTATGGCTACACCTTC
TRBD1 15 TRBJ1-2 NA TRBV7-9 CASSRLGQGMGGYTF TGTGCCAGCAGCCGACTTGGACAGGGAATGGGCGGCTACACCTTC
NA 14 TRBJ2-7 NA TRBV28 CANPGGASSYEQYF TGTGCCAACCCAGGGGGGGCTAGCTCCTACGAGCAGTACTTC
TRBD1 15 TRBJ2-1 NA TRBV7-7 CASSSGGSSYNEQFF TGTGCCAGCAGCTCAGGGGGTAGCTCCTACAATGAGCAGTTCTTC
TRBD1 16 TRBJ1-5 NA TRBV6-5 CASSFRETGGNQPQHF TGTGCCAGCAGTTTTCGTGAGACAGGGGGCAATCAGCCCCAGCATTTT
NA 13 TRBJ1-1 NA TRBV11-2 CASSPGLGTEAFF TGTGCCAGCAGCCCGGGGTTAGGGACTGAAGCTTTCTTT
NA 14 TRBJ1-1 few TRBV19 CASEKTWGSTEAFF TGTGCCAGCGAGAAGACCTGGGGAAGCACTGAAGCTTTCTTT
NA 12 TRBJ2-1 NA TRBV6-1 CASSEMGYEQFF TGTGCCAGCAGTGAAATGGGCTATGAGCAGTTCTTC
TRBD1 13 TRBJ1-2 NA TRBV25-1 CASSEGGGGGYTF TGTGCCAGCAGTGAAGGAGGGGGCGGTGGCTACACCTTC
NA 18 TRBJ1-2 NA TRBV4-1 CASSQGERARLISYGYTF TGCGCCAGCAGCCAAGGAGAGAGGGCCCGCCTAATCTCCTATGGCTACACCTTC
TRBD1 15 TRBJ1-2 NA TRBV2 CASSPDRGAAYGYTF TGTGCCAGCAGCCCAGACAGGGGAGCGGCCTATGGCTACACCTTC
NA 12 TRBJ2-3 NA TRBV5-1 CASFRVPDTQYF TGCGCCAGCTTTCGAGTCCCAGATACGCAGTATTTT
NA 14 TRBJ1-2 NA TRBV6-5 CASSSHGSRGGYTF TGTGCCAGCAGCTCACACGGGTCACGAGGGGGCTACACCTTC
NA 13 TRBJ2-2 NA TRBV14 CASSPARTGELFF TGTGCCAGCAGTCCCGCCCGAACCGGGGAGCTGTTTTTT
NA 16 TRBJ1-3 few TRBV6-5 CASSYSNRVTGNTIYF TGTGCCAGCAGTTACTCGAACAGGGTCACTGGAAACACCATATATTTT
NA 17 TRBJ1-6 NA TRBV7-9 CASSLAGGRSYNSPLHF TGTGCCAGCAGTTTGGCGGGGGGGCGCTCCTATAATTCACCCCTCCACTTT
NA 15 TRBJ2-5 once TRBV21-1 CASSKDRGRQETQYF TGTGCCAGCAGCAAAGACAGGGGCCGGCAAGAGACCCAGTACTTC
TRBD2 16 TRBJ2-3 NA TRBV5-4 CASSGPGGVGTDTQYF TGTGCCAGCAGCGGTCCCGGGGGGGTAGGGACAGATACGCAGTATTTT
NA 19 TRBJ1-5 NA TRBV6-1 CASSEDRQRSQLGNQPQHF TGTGCCAGCAGTGAAGATCGACAGAGATCCCAACTAGGCAATCAGCCCCAGCATTTT